The 22 T cell receptor beta chains below all came from one sample that was sequenced in a study of vaccination and CD4 T cells after COVID-19. Sequencing of the DNA from cultured CD4+ T cells was carried out with the Oncomine TCR Beta short-read assay. Investigators isolated genomic DNA from cultured CD4+ T cells. TCRdb redid the calling of the PCR reads with MiXCR, one entry per CDR3 protein. This table holds more than 6,500 distinct CDR3 sequences, roughly 31% found once. Indicated treatment: approximately 9-day PBMC culture with coronavirus spike peptide pools or control peptides (ViraFEST assay). One should note that the unexposed donor's CD4+ T cells were collected before the COVID-19 pandemic (2011-2018). These receptors are not linked to any known antigen. Input material: CD4+ T cells from blood, cultured in vitro. All receptors come from a human donor in good health.

The V call is TRBV25-1, the J call TRBJ1-6; 8 positions agree with TRBD1. Looked up from germline, CDR1 is MGHDK and CDR2 is SYGVNS. Germline trimming cut 11 bases from V and 7 bases from J; bases unmatched to any gene: 7. This CDR3 spans 13 amino acids. The CDR3 bases are TGTGCCCGCCTTGGACAGGGCAATTCACCCCTCCACTTT. Translation: CARLGQGNSPLHF. The entire variable domain, with the rest obtained from reference TRBV25-1 and TRBJ1-6, is as follows: EADIYQTPRYLVIGTGKKITLECSQTMGHDKMYWYQQDPGMELHLIHYSYGVNSTEKGDLSSESTVSRIRTEHFPLTLESARPSHTSQYLCARLGQGNSPLHFGNGTRLTVT.

This clonotype was detected a few times. The J gene is TRBJ1-2, the V gene TRBV6-1, with D uncertain. The CDR3 is 14 amino acids. Trimming shortened V by 2 bases and J by 2 bases, and 9 bases separated the two germline ends. Germline CDR1 and CDR2: MNHNS and SASEGT. CDR3 protein: CASSETVGNYGYTF. CDR3 DNA sequence: TGTGCCAGCAGTGAAACGGTGGGAAACTATGGCTACACCTTC.

The rearrangement joins TRBV27 to TRBJ1-5; TRBD1 agrees at 8 bases. From germline, CDR1 is MNHEY and CDR2 SMNVEV (reference sequence). V trimming: 3 bases; J trimming: 0 bases; junction bases outside the gene matches: 1. The CDR3 totals 15 residues. In DNA form, the CDR3 reads TGTGCCAGCAGTTTGGGACAGGTTAGCAATCAGCCCCAGCATTTT. This gives the protein CASSLGQVSNQPQHF.

In its sample, this clonotype was seen a few times. This rearrangement joins TRBV7-2 to TRBJ2-1, with unresolved D. The CDR3 contains 14 residues. Trimming cost V 0 bases and J 8 bases, with 11 bases left between them. Germline assignment: CDR1 SGHTA and CDR2 FQGNSA. CDR3 DNA sequence: TGTGCCAGCAGCTTAGCGGGTAGTCTCGATGAGCAGTTCTTC. Encoded protein: CASSLAGSLDEQFF. Variable domain in full (rest from reference TRBV7-2 and TRBJ2-1): GAGVSQSPSNKVTEKGKDVELRCDPISGHTALYWYRQSLGQGLEFLIYFQGNSAPDKSGLPSDRFSAERTGGSVSTLTIQRTQQEDSAVYLCASSLAGSLDEQFFGPGTRLTVL.

V and J are TRBV20-1 and TRBJ2-5; 15 bases fit TRBD2. Losses at the gene ends were 4 bases for V and 5 bases for J; bases not matched to a gene: 11. The length of the CDR3 is 17 residues. The germline V gene encodes CDR1 DFQATT and CDR2 SNEGSKA (reference sequence). DNA of the CDR3: TGCAGTGCTATCCAATGGACTAGCGGGAGGGGGAGGGAGACCCAGTACTTC. Residues: CSAIQWTSGRGRETQYF.

This sequence joins TRBV5-1 and TRBJ2-7; TRBD1 is a possible D gene (6 bases). Per germline, CDR1 SGHRS and CDR2 YFSETQ. This CDR3 spans 15 amino acids. V lost 1 base, J lost 2 bases, and 13 bases lay in between. CDR3 DNA sequence: TGCGCCAGCAGCTTGTGGACAGTTTCCACCTACGAGCAGTACTTC. Amino acids: CASSLWTVSTYEQYF. The full variable domain, with the rest looked up from reference TRBV5-1 and TRBJ2-7, is KAGVTQTPRYLIKTRGQQVTLSCSPISGHRSVSWYQQTPGQGLQFLFEYFSETQRNKGNFPGRFSGRQFSNSRSEMNVSTLELGDSALYLCASSLWTVSTYEQYFGPGTRLTVT.

This chain uses TRBV28 with TRBJ2-7, with D possibly matching TRBD1 (5 bases). The germline gives CDR1 MDHEN, CDR2 SYDVKM. V lost 0 bases, J lost 4 bases, and 10 bases lay in between. This CDR3 is 14 amino acids long. The CDR3 is CASSLWAGLYEQYF. CDR3 sequence (DNA): TGTGCCAGCAGTTTATGGGCAGGGTTGTACGAGCAGTACTTC.

The chain recombines TRBV20-1 with TRBJ2-3; 14 bases are shared with TRBD2. In germline, CDR1 is DFQATT, CDR2 SNEGSKA (reference sequence). The junction had 4 bases not matched to a gene; V was cut back by 4 bases and J by 4 bases. This CDR3 spans 15 amino acids. The CDR3 coding sequence is TGCAGTGCTACCGGGACTAGCGGGAGTCCAGATACGCAGTATTTT. Its protein product is CSATGTSGSPDTQYF.

In this sample, this clonotype is medium-sized (0.01 to 0.1%). The chain employs TRBV7-3 and TRBJ2-5, with 14 nucleotides matching TRBD2. This CDR3 region has 16 residues. Per the germline V gene, CDR1 is SGHTA and CDR2 is FQGTGA. The junction had 7 bases not matched to a gene; V was cut back by 5 bases and J by 5 bases. CDR3 loop: CASSPGGLAGAETQYF. Written as DNA, the CDR3 is TGTGCCAGCAGCCCTGGGGGACTAGCGGGAGCTGAGACCCAGTACTTC.

In its sample, this clonotype is medium-sized. V gene TRBV7-2 combines with J gene TRBJ2-5, with TRBD1 matching 9 bases. V trimming: 4 bases; J trimming: 4 bases; junction bases outside the gene matches: 7. The length of the CDR3 is 15 residues. The germline CDR1 and CDR2 sequences are SGHTA and FQGNSA. CDR3 loop: CASSSGQGIVETQYF. CDR3 DNA sequence: TGTGCCAGCAGCTCCGGACAGGGGATAGTAGAGACCCAGTACTTC.

V and J are TRBV20-1 and TRBJ2-3; D might be TRBD1 (6 bases). The CDR3 runs to 13 residues. With 8 bases removed from V and 1 base from J, the gap between germline ends came to 13 bases. The germline CDR1 and CDR2 sequences are DFQATT and SNEGSKA (reference sequence). CDR3 loop: CSYREWGTDTQYF. For the CDR3, the DNA is TGCAGTTACAGGGAGTGGGGCACAGATACGCAGTATTTT.

The chain is built from TRBV27 and TRBJ2-1; 10 positions match TRBD2. Trimming at V came to 8 bases and at J to 9 bases, leaving 7 bases not matched to a gene. Germline values: CDR1 MNHEY, CDR2 SMNVEV (reference sequence). There are 13 residues in the CDR3. The CDR3 nucleotides read TGTGCCAGCGGGCCTAGCGGGAGTGTTGAGCAGTTCTTC. Translating it yields CASGPSGSVEQFF.

This sequence joins TRBV6-1 and TRBJ1-1; 7 bases match TRBD1. This CDR3 is built from 13 residues. From germline, CDR1 is MNHNS and CDR2 SASEGT. V was clipped by 6 bases and J by 0 bases; unmatched bases: 1. CDR3 nucleotides: TGTGCCAGCAGGGGACAGATGAACACTGAAGCTTTCTTT. Translating it yields CASRGQMNTEAFF.

This clonotype occurred a few times. The J gene is TRBJ2-7, the V gene TRBV6-5; 7 bases line up with TRBD1. J lost 0 bases, V lost 4 bases, and 0 bases had no gene match. The germline V gene has CDR1 MNHEY and CDR2 SVGAGI. The CDR3 runs to 13 residues. In nucleotides, the CDR3 is TGTGCCAGCAGTTGGGACAGCTCCTACGAGCAGTACTTC. Its translation: CASSWDSSYEQYF.

V usage is TRBV7-2 and J usage is TRBJ2-7, with 8 bases aligning to TRBD2. The germline V gene encodes CDR1 SGHTA and CDR2 FQGNSA. Trimming cost V 8 bases and J 2 bases; bases outside gene matches: 11. The CDR3 is 15 amino acids. CDR3 residues: CASAPLGGLAYEQYF. The CDR3 coding sequence is TGTGCCAGCGCCCCGTTAGGGGGACTAGCCTACGAGCAGTACTTC. The entire variable domain, with the rest obtained from reference TRBV7-2 and TRBJ2-7, is as follows: GAGVSQSPSNKVTEKGKDVELRCDPISGHTALYWYRQSLGQGLEFLIYFQGNSAPDKSGLPSDRFSAERTGGSVSTLTIQRTQQEDSAVYLCASAPLGGLAYEQYFGPGTRLTVT.

This chain joins TRBV28 and TRBJ2-1; tentatively, D is TRBD2 (5 bases). V gave up 8 bases and J gave up 5 bases, with 19 bases separating them. CDR1 and CDR2 (germline): MDHEN, SYDVKM. The CDR3 has 15 residues. The CDR3 spells CASRGSSSGHNEQFF. The CDR3 DNA sequence: TGTGCCAGCCGGGGTTCCTCATCGGGCCACAATGAGCAGTTCTTC.

This chain joins TRBV6-5 and TRBJ1-1; D remains ambiguous. In germline, CDR1 is MNHEY, CDR2 SVGAGI. The CDR3 length is 15 residues. V lost 2 bases and J lost 1, with 11 bases in between. The CDR3 sequence is CASSYEGRWNTEAFF. As DNA, the CDR3 is TGTGCCAGCAGTTACGAGGGTCGTTGGAACACTGAAGCTTTCTTT.

This clonotype turned up a few times. The rearrangement uses TRBV6-1 and TRBJ2-5; 9 nucleotides agree with TRBD2. Germline assignment: CDR1 MNHNS and CDR2 SASEGT. The CDR3 covers 15 residues. The junction had 10 bases not matched to a gene; V was cut back by 7 bases and J by 4 bases. CDR3 region: CASTRAGGRIETQYF. CDR3 coding DNA: TGTGCCAGCACGCGGGCGGGAGGGAGGATAGAGACCCAGTACTTC.

V gene TRBV7-3 combines with J gene TRBJ1-2; 9 bases are a match to TRBD1. V lost 5 bases to trimming and J lost 3 bases; unmatched junction nucleotides: 7. CDR3 size: 15 residues. Germline V CDR1 and CDR2: SGHTA, FQGTGA. CDR3 sequence reads: CASSARGDRDYGYTF. The CDR3 DNA reads TGTGCCAGCAGCGCCCGGGGGGACAGGGACTATGGCTACACCTTC.

The chain couples TRBV6-2 or TRBV6-3 to TRBJ2-5; D possibly corresponds to TRBD2 (5 bases). The CDR3 covers 13 residues. Deletions cut 8 bases from V and 5 bases from J, with 15 bases between. Germline-derived CDR1 and CDR2 are MNHEY and SVGEGT. The chain's CDR3 is CASRDRDVETQYF. The CDR3 DNA is TGTGCCAGCCGGGATCGAGACGTGGAGACCCAGTACTTC.

The chain is built from TRBV12-1 and TRBJ2-5; the DNA was not used to check the table's D call, TRBD2. TRBV12-1 is a pseudogene locus. This CDR3 contains 14 residues. CDR3 protein: CASSFGAGEETQYF. The CDR3 DNA reads TGTGCCAGCAGCTTTGGAGCGGGGGAAGAGACCCAGTACTTC.

This clonotype appeared a few times. The chain links TRBV27 to TRBJ2-1, with 8 bases that match TRBD1. The CDR3 is 14 residues long. Germline V CDR1 and CDR2: MNHEY, SMNVEV (reference sequence). V was clipped by 5 bases and J by 4 bases; unmatched bases: 4. The CDR3 DNA reads TGTGCCAGCAGTCCTTGGGACAGGTACAATGAGCAGTTCTTC. Protein: CASSPWDRYNEQFF.